The sequence of this TCR beta chain was determined in a study of blood T cell repertoires in COVID-19. Study-wide background: Samples taken during acute and convalescent COVID-19 were collected in the United States, Italy and Spain.

This CDR3 spans 16 amino acids. CDR1 is SGHRS, CDR2 YFSETQ, per germline. V was pared by 4 bases and J by 1 base, with 12 bases between. In the original analysis: The authors estimated nucleated cell counts from reference gene primer amplification. Repertoires were generated with immunoSEQ multiplex PCR, while TCRdb's copy carries only in-frame clones and drops some. The V and J calls and clone size are taken from that table; D and trimming were inferred from the DNA. This table holds roughly 200,000 clones, 89% found once. Participants spanned ages roughly 18 to 95 years and resided in about two dozen US areas.

The chain employs TRBV5-1 and TRBJ2-6; D possibly corresponds to TRBD1 (6 bases). The sequence derives from a woman in her 40s with acute COVID-19. The specimen was PBMCs or T cells enriched from blood (not recorded which). The CDR3, as DNA: TGCGCCAGCAGCCCAGACAGGAGATCTGGGGCCAACGTCCTGACTTTC. It encodes CASSPDRRSGANVLTF.